A selection of T cell receptor beta chains follows, all from one sample in a study of shared clonotypes between healthy human individuals. Here immunoSEQ multiplex PCR was the method, and the copy in TCRdb shows in-frame clones only, minus some. The table shows some 580,000 clones, with roughly 98% occurring only once. Sequenced: naive CD8+ T cells sorted from blood. The receptor source for this set is a man aged 30 to 45 in good health. Both conserved end residues are part of each CDR3. The D gene is left open where the match is weak. Clone sizes are given selectively: once, few, many, or a class where the clone is expanded.

J,V,size,D,DNA,CDR3
TRBJ2-1,TRBV27,.,.,TGTGCCAGCAGCCAACAGGGAAATGAGCAGTTCTTC,CASSQQGNEQFF
TRBJ2-7,TRBV19,.,TRBD2,TGTGCCAGTAGTAGGGGACTAGACCATTACGAGCAGTACTTC,CASSRGLDHYEQYF
TRBJ1-5,TRBV15,once,.,TGTGCCACCAGCAGAGACTCAGAAAGTCAGCCCCAGCATTTT,CATSRDSESQPQHF
TRBJ2-1,TRBV2,.,.,TGTGCCAGCAAAGTAGTTGGTTTGGGCAATGAGCAGTTCTTC,CASKVVGLGNEQFF
TRBJ2-7,TRBV4-1,.,TRBD2,TGCGCCAGCAGCCAACTAGCGGGAGGGCCGGGCTACGAGCAGTACTTC,CASSQLAGGPGYEQYF
TRBJ2-7,TRBV29-1,.,TRBD1,TGCAGCGTTACGGGACAGGGCTTCTACGAGCAGTACTTC,CSVTGQGFYEQYF
TRBJ2-7,TRBV9,.,.,TGTGCCAGCAGCGTAGGGGAGTTCTACGAGCAGTACTTC,CASSVGEFYEQYF
TRBJ2-1,TRBV7-9,.,.,TGTGCCAGCAGCTTAGCGGGAGCCTCCTACAATGAGCAGTTCTTC,CASSLAGASYNEQFF
TRBJ2-4,TRBV27,.,.,TGTGCCAGCAGCCACGGGACGCGGGCCATTCAGTACTTC,CASSHGTRAIQYF
TRBJ1-5,TRBV9,.,.,TGTGCCAGCAGCGCAGGAGGTCTGAGCAATCAGCCCCAGCATTTT,CASSAGGLSNQPQHF
TRBJ2-5,TRBV29-1,.,.,TGCAGCGTTGAAAGACCGAACCAAGAGACCCAGTACTTC,CSVERPNQETQYF
TRBJ2-3,TRBV29-1,.,.,TGCAGCGTTGATGGGGAGGTCACAGATACGCAGTATTTT,CSVDGEVTDTQYF
TRBJ2-3,TRBV7-2,.,.,TGTGCCAGCAGCTTAGCGGGGGCAGGGGAGAGCTTGAGAGATACGCAGTATTTT,CASSLAGAGESLRDTQYF
TRBJ2-1,TRBV6-5,.,.,TGTGCCAGCAGTTACGGTTGGTCCAATGAGCAGTTCTTC,CASSYGWSNEQFF
TRBJ2-2,TRBV27,once,TRBD1,TGTGCCAGCGGGACAGGGGCCCCCGGGGAGCTGTTTTTT,CASGTGAPGELFF
TRBJ1-3,TRBV9,.,.,TGTGCCAGCAGTGAAGGACGGTTCTCTGGAAACACCATATATTTT,CASSEGRFSGNTIYF
TRBJ2-3,TRBV7-2,.,.,TGTGCCAGCAGCTTAGCTCGTATTGGGGCAGATACGCAGTATTTT,CASSLARIGADTQYF
TRBJ1-2,TRBV10-3,.,TRBD1,TGTGCCATGAGACAGGGAAACTTCTATGGCTACACCTTC,CAMRQGNFYGYTF
TRBJ1-4,TRBV28,.,TRBD1,TGTGCCAGCAGTGCCTACAGGGGGCAAACTAATGAAAAACTGTTTTTT,CASSAYRGQTNEKLFF
TRBJ1-5,TRBV6-6,once,TRBD1,TGTGCCAGCAGCGACAGGGTTGGAAATCAGCCCCAGCATTTT,CASSDRVGNQPQHF
TRBJ2-3,TRBV6-6,.,.,TGTGCCAGCAGGGGGTCTGGGCCCCGTGGAGATACGCAGTATTTT,CASRGSGPRGDTQYF
TRBJ2-3,TRBV13,.,TRBD1,TGTGCCAGCAAAGCCACAAGGGTTGAAAAGGGGGCGGAGTGGGATACGCAGTATTTT,CASKATRVEKGAEWDTQYF
TRBJ1-1,TRBV5-1,.,.,TGCGCCAGCAGCTTGGCGGAATATCGGGTGAACACTGAAGCTTTCTTT,CASSLAEYRVNTEAFF
TRBJ2-1,TRBV7-9,.,TRBD1,TGTGCCAGCCCTTCTACCCCGGGACAGGGAGACAATGAGCAGTTCTTC,CASPSTPGQGDNEQFF
TRBJ2-1,TRBV27,.,.,TGTGCCAGCAGTTTAGAGGGGGGAGGGTACAATGAGCAGTTCTTC,CASSLEGGGYNEQFF
TRBJ2-7,TRBV11-1,.,.,TGTGCCAGCAGCTTGGCCTCCTTCGACGAGCAGTACTTC,CASSLASFDEQYF
TRBJ2-7,TRBV2,.,TRBD1,TGTGCCAGCAGTCGACAGGGACACGACGAGCAGTACTTC,CASSRQGHDEQYF
TRBJ2-1,TRBV14,.,.,TGTGCCAGCAGCCAAGACCCAGGGCCCTACAATGAGCAGTTCTTC,CASSQDPGPYNEQFF
TRBJ2-2,TRBV5-1,.,.,TGCGCCAGCAGCTTGGAGTACCCCGGGGAGCTGTTTTTT,CASSLEYPGELFF
TRBJ2-2,TRBV30,.,TRBD2,TGTGCCTGGAGCGGACTAGCGGGATCCACTAGGACCGGGGAGCTGTTTTTT,CAWSGLAGSTRTGELFF
TRBJ1-4,TRBV7-9,.,TRBD1,TGTGCCAGCAGCCCCAGGGCCAGGGGGAATGAAAAACTGTTTTTT,CASSPRARGNEKLFF
TRBJ2-3,TRBV11-2,.,.,TGTGCCAGCAGTTCCCAACTAGACGCCCTCACGGATACGCAGTATTTT,CASSSQLDALTDTQYF
TRBJ2-1,TRBV9,.,.,TGTGCCAGCAGCCCAATAGGGGGGGCTAGCGGTGATGAGCAGTTCTTC,CASSPIGGASGDEQFF
TRBJ2-1,TRBV28,.,TRBD2,TGTGCCAGCAGTTCCGGGACTAGCGGTTACAATGAGCAGTTCTTC,CASSSGTSGYNEQFF
TRBJ2-7,TRBV7-7,.,.,TGTGCCAGCAGCGTGGGAGTAGGGGGTATCTACGAGCAGTACTTC,CASSVGVGGIYEQYF
TRBJ2-7,TRBV5-1,.,TRBD2,TGCGCCAGCAGCTTGGAGTCTAGCGGGAGGCTGGCCTACGAGCAGTACTTC,CASSLESSGRLAYEQYF